The T cell receptor (beta chain) under discussion was sequenced for a study of T cell responses to AZD1222 COVID-19 vaccine. General study findings and limits: Only a handful of people who got AZD1222 tested seropositive at baseline.

Some clones are missing from TCRdb's copy, which holds only in-frame ones; the method was immunoSEQ multiplex PCR. In the table there are over 130,000 clones, approximately 94% of which are singletons. With respect to this clone: Its antigen remains unidentified.

CDR3 length: 15 amino acids. The V segment lost 3 bases and the J segment 9 bases; nucleotides outside the gene matches: 10. CDR1 is KGHSH, CDR2 LQKENI, per germline. This clonotype was sampled from an adult in good health. The chain is built from TRBV18 and TRBJ2-1; 8 bases match TRBD2. The specimen comprised peripheral blood, sampled on day 0 of AZD1222 vaccination. The CDR3 protein is CASSPRSGGPGEQFF. The CDR3 DNA reads TGTGCCAGCTCACCGAGGTCGGGAGGGCCGGGTGAGCAGTTCTTC.